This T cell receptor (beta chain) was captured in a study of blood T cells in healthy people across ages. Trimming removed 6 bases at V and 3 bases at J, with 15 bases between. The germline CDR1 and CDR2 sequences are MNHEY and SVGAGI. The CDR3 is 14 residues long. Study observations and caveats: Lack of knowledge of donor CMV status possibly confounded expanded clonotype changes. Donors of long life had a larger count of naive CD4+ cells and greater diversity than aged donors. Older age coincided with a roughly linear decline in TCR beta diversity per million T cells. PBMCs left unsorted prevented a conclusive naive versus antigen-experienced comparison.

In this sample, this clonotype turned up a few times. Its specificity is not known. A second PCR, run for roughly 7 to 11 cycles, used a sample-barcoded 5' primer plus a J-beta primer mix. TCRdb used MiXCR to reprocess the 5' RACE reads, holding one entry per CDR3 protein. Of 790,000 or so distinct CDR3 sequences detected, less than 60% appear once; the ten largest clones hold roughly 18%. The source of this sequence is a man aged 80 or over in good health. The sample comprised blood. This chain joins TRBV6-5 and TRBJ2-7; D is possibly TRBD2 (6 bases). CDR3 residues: CASSPAADYYEQYF. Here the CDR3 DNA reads TGTGCCAGCAGCCCTGCCGCGGACTACTACGAGCAGTACTTC.